Following are 22 T cell receptor beta chains from one sample sequenced in a study of metastatic and nonmetastatic thyroid tumors. No treatment of any kind had been given to any patient before thyroid surgery. TCRdb reprocessed the PCR reads via MiXCR. The sample carries 40,000 to 45,000 clones, under 4% recorded once. Sequencing was performed on blood. The receptors here all came from a female donor with papillary thyroid cancer or a benign thyroid nodule (not recorded which). Some clones in this sample may be carry-over from other donors' samples.

This clone was observed many times. The chain is built from TRBV19 and TRBJ1-2, with 8 bases aligning to TRBD1. The CDR3 sequence is 13 residues long. Looked up from germline, CDR1 is LNHDA and CDR2 is SQIVND (reference sequence). J lost 7 bases, V lost 7 bases, and 8 bases had no gene match. The CDR3 sequence is CASNPGGMSGYTF. CDR3 in DNA: TGTGCCAGTAATCCAGGGGGCATGTCTGGCTACACCTTC.

This clone was detected ten times or more. The CDR3 reads CSASTFSGQRNFYEQYF. As DNA, the CDR3 is TGCAGTGCTTCAACCTTTTCGGGACAGAGGAATTTCTACGAGCAGTACTTC. The genes are TRBV20-1 and TRBJ2-7; 7 nucleotides agree with TRBD1. There are 17 residues in the CDR3. The germline gives CDR1 DFQATT, CDR2 SNEGSKA (reference sequence). Trimming removed 5 bases from V and 3 bases from J; junction bases left unmatched: 19.

This clone was observed at least ten times. The chain has TRBV2 and TRBJ1-2; D ambiguous. Germline values: CDR1 SNHLY, CDR2 FYNNEI. V was pared by 6 bases and J by 2 bases, with 13 bases between. The CDR3 sequence is 14 residues long. The CDR3, as DNA: TGTGCCAGCAGGCCGCTGGGTCTGAACTATGGCTACACCTTC. Protein sequence: CASRPLGLNYGYTF.

This clone was seen at least ten times. The chain recombines TRBV3-1 with TRBJ2-7; D is unclear. The CDR3 runs to 13 residues. The germline V gene encodes CDR1 LGHDT and CDR2 YNNKEL (reference sequence). Trimming shortened V by 1 base and J by 4 bases, and 8 bases separated the two germline ends. The CDR3 reads CASSQGRSYEQYF. CDR3 nucleotide sequence: TGTGCCAGCAGCCAAGGAAGGTCGTACGAGCAGTACTTC.

This clone was seen a handful of times. V and J are TRBV15 and TRBJ1-1; 10 bases are a match to TRBD1. The CDR3 has 12 residues. With V trimmed by 5 bases and J by 8 bases, 2 bases remained unmatched. Germline V gene sequence: CDR1 LNHNV, CDR2 YYDKDF (reference sequence). The CDR3 region has the DNA TGTGCCACCAGCGGGGACAGGGGCGAAGCTTTCTTT. Residues: CATSGDRGEAFF.

This clone was counted many times. The chain links TRBV20-1 to TRBJ2-5, with TRBD1 identical over 7 bases. This CDR3 region has 12 residues. Germline V gene sequence: CDR1 DFQATT, CDR2 SNEGSKA (reference sequence). The V and J ends lost 6 bases and 7 bases, in that order; junction bases with no gene match: 8. CDR3 loop: CSAPTGQGTQYF. In DNA, the CDR3 is TGCAGTGCCCCGACAGGGCAGGGGACCCAGTACTTC.

In this sample, this clone turned up many times. V gene TRBV4-1 combines with J gene TRBJ1-5, with D perhaps TRBD1 (5 bases). Trimming stripped 1 base from V and 2 bases from J, with 12 bases between. Germline CDR1 reads MGHRA; CDR2 reads YSYEKL. CDR3 length: 16 amino acids. The CDR3 DNA sequence: TGCGCCAGCAGCCAAGGTGGGGGAATAGGCAATCAGCCCCAGCATTTT. Protein sequence: CASSQGGGIGNQPQHF.

V gene TRBV27 combines with J gene TRBJ2-2; D is possibly TRBD2 (5 bases). Per the germline V gene, CDR1 is MNHEY and CDR2 is SMNVEV (reference sequence). Trimming removed 5 bases at V and 0 bases at J, with 7 bases between. The CDR3 contains 14 residues. CDR3 protein: CASSLSANTGELFF. For the CDR3, the DNA is TGTGCCAGCAGTCTTAGCGCGAACACCGGGGAGCTGTTTTTT.

V gene TRBV28 combines with J gene TRBJ2-7; 15 bases fit TRBD2. V lost 7 bases to trimming and J lost 4 bases; unmatched junction nucleotides: 11. Germline V gene data show CDR1 as MDHEN and CDR2 as SYDVKM. CDR3 size: 17 residues. The CDR3 loop reads CASMTQGGLAGGYEQYF. The DNA of the CDR3 is TGTGCCAGCATGACACAGGGGGGACTAGCGGGGGGATACGAGCAGTACTTC.

There are many counts of this clone. A much larger clone differs by one base, so this may be a read error. The genes are TRBV24-1 and TRBJ2-5; D gene uncertain. Germline CDR1 KGHDR, CDR2 SFDVKD. The CDR3 sequence is 15 residues long. The CDR3 DNA follows: TGTGCCACCAGTGATTTGGCGGATATGGAAGAGGCCCAGTACTTC. Its protein product is CATSDLADMEEAQYF.

The V and J genes are TRBV24-1 and TRBJ2-2; 9 bases are a match to TRBD1. After removal of 3 bases from V and 2 bases from J, the junction contained 3 bases not matched to a gene. CDR1 KGHDR and CDR2 SFDVKD come from the germline V gene. The CDR3 loop spans 16 amino acids. Here the CDR3 reads CATSDTGQGNTGELFF. As DNA, the CDR3 is TGTGCCACCAGTGATACGGGACAGGGTAACACCGGGGAGCTGTTTTTT.

The chain carries TRBV7-3 and TRBJ2-7; 7 positions agree with TRBD2. With V trimmed by 5 bases and J by 5 bases, 6 bases remained unmatched. Germline lookup yields CDR1 SGHTA and CDR2 FQGTGA. CDR3 length: 13 amino acids. The CDR3 spells CASSTGGSHEQYF. In DNA, the CDR3 is TGTGCCAGCAGCACGGGGGGAAGCCACGAGCAGTACTTC.

The chain uses TRBV28 and TRBJ1-1, with D maybe TRBD1 (5 bases). CDR3 length: 16 residues. Trimming left V 7 bases short and J 1 base short, with 19 bases between. In germline, CDR1 is MDHEN, CDR2 SYDVKM. The CDR3 loop reads CASIFHRDSGNTEAFF. CDR3 bases: TGTGCCAGCATTTTCCACCGTGACAGCGGGAACACTGAAGCTTTCTTT. The full variable domain, its missing parts supplied by reference TRBV28 and TRBJ1-1, is DVKVTQSSRYLVKRTGEKVFLECVQDMDHENMFWYRQDPGLGLRLIYFSYDVKMKEKGDIPEGYSVSREKKERFSLILESASTNQTSMYLCASIFHRDSGNTEAFFGQGTRLTVV.

This clone was observed at least ten times. The chain links TRBV2 to TRBJ1-2, with 8 bases matching TRBD1. The germline V gene encodes CDR1 SNHLY and CDR2 FYNNEI. The CDR3 covers 12 residues. The ends lost 5 bases at V and 8 bases at J; junction bases unmatched: 4. The CDR3 nucleotides read TGTGCCAGCAGTAACAGGGGGGGAGGCTACACCTTC. It specifies CASSNRGGGYTF.

The CDR3 spells CASSRRPGDYEQYF. CDR3 bases: TGTGCCAGCAGCCGCAGGCCAGGGGACTACGAGCAGTACTTC. This chain uses TRBV7-2 with TRBJ2-7; a weak D match, TRBD1 (6 bases). CDR1 is SGHTA and CDR2 is FQGNSA in the germline V gene. CDR3 size: 14 residues. Trimming removed 5 bases from V and 3 bases from J, with 14 bases in between.

This clone was observed at least ten times. The chain couples TRBV7-2 to TRBJ1-1; no reliable D call. Trimming removed 2 bases at V and 4 bases at J, with 11 bases between. CDR1 is SGHTA and CDR2 is FQGNSA in the germline V gene. The CDR3 length is 14 residues. The CDR3 sequence is CASSLQADGTEAFF. The CDR3 DNA follows: TGTGCCAGCAGCTTACAGGCAGATGGCACTGAAGCTTTCTTT.

This clone occurred a few times. Other DNA sequences in the same sample also yield this CDR3. The chain joins TRBV6-1 to TRBJ2-1; 14 positions match TRBD2. Looked up from germline, CDR1 is MNHNS and CDR2 is SASEGT. The CDR3 runs 15 residues. Trimming at V came to 3 bases and at J to 6 bases, leaving 1 base not matched to a gene. As DNA, the CDR3 is TGTGCCAGCAGTGAGGGGACTAGCGGGAGCAATGAGCAGTTCTTC. As protein: CASSEGTSGSNEQFF.

At least ten counts were recorded for this clone. V usage is TRBV5-5 and J usage is TRBJ1-5, with 7 nucleotides matching TRBD1. The CDR3 loop spans 18 amino acids. V lost 0 bases and J lost 5; bases outside the gene matches: 14. Germline CDR1 reads SGHKS; CDR2 reads YYEKEE (reference sequence). This CDR3 is CASSLASPQGVDYQPQHF. The CDR3 region has the DNA TGTGCCAGCAGCTTGGCCTCACCGCAGGGGGTAGATTATCAGCCCCAGCATTTT.

This clone was detected ten times or more. V usage is TRBV28 and J usage is TRBJ2-3; TRBD1 aligns across 8 bases. V lost 8 bases and J lost 3; bases outside the gene matches: 16. The V gene's germline CDR1 is MDHEN and CDR2 SYDVKM. This CDR3 has 17 residues. CDR3 nucleotides: TGTGCCAGCTGTAGTTGGGGGCAGGGGGCGTCGACAGATACGCAGTATTTT. It codes for CASCSWGQGASTDTQYF.

This clone was found a few times. V is TRBV6-9 and J is TRBJ1-1, with a possible D match to TRBD1 (5 bases). The CDR3 runs 13 residues. CDR1 MNHGY and CDR2 SVAAGI come from the germline V gene. The V end lost 3 bases, the J end lost 7 bases, and 12 bases lay between the germline ends. The chain's CDR3 is CASSYVAGYEAFF. The CDR3 coding sequence is TGTGCCAGCAGTTACGTGGCAGGGTATGAAGCTTTCTTT.

CDR3 in amino acids: CASRADSRSGNTIYF. CDR3 in DNA: TGTGCCAGCAGAGCCGACAGCCGCTCTGGAAACACCATATATTTT. The chain carries TRBV12-3 or TRBV12-4 and TRBJ1-3; D may be TRBD1 (5 bases). The CDR3 runs 15 residues. V was pared by 6 bases and J by 0 bases, with 12 bases between.

The genes are TRBV20-1 and TRBJ2-1; no definite D call. Trimming left V 0 bases short and J 6 bases short, with 3 bases between. From germline, CDR1 is DFQATT and CDR2 SNEGSKA (reference sequence). The CDR3 is made up of 11 amino acids. CDR3 sequence: CSARDTNEQFF. The CDR3, as DNA: TGCAGTGCTAGAGATACCAATGAGCAGTTCTTC.